Listed here are 26 T cell receptor beta chains from one sample, sequenced in a study of blood T cells in healthy people across ages. A J-beta primer mix and a sample-barcoded 5' primer were used in a second PCR of about 7 to 12 cycles. TCRdb reprocessed the 5' RACE reads with MiXCR, giving one entry per CDR3 protein. Of roughly 1.5 million distinct CDR3 sequences listed, approximately 43% are singletons. Sequencing used blood. The receptors shown here come from a woman younger than 30 in good health.

This chain links TRBV6-2 or TRBV6-3 with TRBJ1-1; D possibly corresponds to TRBD1 (5 bases). Germline V gives CDR1 MNHEY, CDR2 SVGEGT. The CDR3 consists of 15 residues. V was clipped by 6 bases and J by 4 bases, with 18 bases between them. CDR3 nucleotides: TGTGCCAGCAGCCCCGGGACGCCTTCTAGCACTGAAGCTTTCTTT. Protein product: CASSPGTPSSTEAFF.

In the case of this clonotype: Since a much larger clone is just one base distant, this may be a read error. V gene TRBV18 combines with J gene TRBJ2-5; D not resolved. The germline V and J ends were trimmed by 2 bases and 0 bases, with 13 bases remaining between them. The CDR3 extends over 16 amino acids. Germline values: CDR1 KGHSH, CDR2 LQKENI. CDR3 bases: TGTGCCAGCTCACCAATCCGAAGGAGCGACCAAGAGACCCAGTACTTC. Protein product: CASSPIRRSDQETQYF.

The chain is built from TRBV5-1 and TRBJ2-1; 11 nucleotides line up with TRBD2. Germline assignment: CDR1 SGHRS and CDR2 YFSETQ. V was pared by 3 bases and J by 6 bases, with 8 bases of the junction left unmatched. The CDR3 is 16 amino acids. DNA for the CDR3: TGCGCCAGCAGCTGGTCTAGCGGGAGGTCCGGCAATGAGCAGTTCTTC. It translates to CASSWSSGRSGNEQFF.

This clonotype has only a few counts. V and J are TRBV12-3 or TRBV12-4 and TRBJ1-5; 12 nucleotides line up with TRBD1. The CDR3 consists of 17 residues. The junction had 8 bases not matched to a gene; V was cut back by 1 base and J by 7 bases. The CDR3 region is CASSLGGTGGALQPQHF. Written as DNA, the CDR3 is TGTGCCAGCAGTTTAGGCGGGACAGGGGGCGCGTTGCAGCCCCAGCATTTT.

For this clonotype: Compared with germline, one end of the junction differs, possibly owing to a read error. This chain connects TRBV7-9 to TRBJ1-1; D remains ambiguous. CDR1 and CDR2 from the germline V gene are SEHNR and FQNEAQ (reference sequence). This CDR3 is 16 amino acids long. In DNA, the CDR3 is TGTGTCAGCAGCGCCCGGGGTGGCCAGCTAAACACTGAAGCTTTCTTT. Translated, it gives CVSSARGGQLNTEAFF.

The chain couples TRBV29-1 to TRBJ2-7, with D possibly TRBD1 on 5 matching bases. The CDR3 sequence is 14 residues long. CDR1 is SQVTM, CDR2 ANQGSEA, per germline. The V end was cut by 4 bases, the J end by 2 bases, with 15 bases between. The CDR3 reads CSVGTPKKPYEQYF. In DNA, the CDR3 is TGCAGCGTTGGGACACCGAAGAAGCCCTACGAGCAGTACTTC.

The chain has TRBV29-1 and TRBJ1-4; 9 positions match TRBD1. Looked up from germline, CDR1 is SQVTM and CDR2 is ANQGSEA. V dropped 7 bases and J dropped 13; count of bases not matched to a gene: 10. This CDR3 is built from 12 residues. The CDR3: CSANRGPWGLFF. The CDR3 DNA sequence: TGCAGCGCCAACAGGGGGCCCTGGGGACTGTTTTTT.

The chain carries TRBV14 and TRBJ1-1; D is unresolved. The CDR3 is 14 residues long. V dropped 3 bases and J dropped 4 bases, with 12 bases sitting between them. Germline lookup yields CDR1 SGHDN and CDR2 FVKESK. The CDR3 reads CASSHKASTTEAFF. The CDR3, as DNA: TGTGCCAGCAGCCACAAAGCCAGTACCACTGAAGCTTTCTTT. Using reference TRBV14 and TRBJ1-1 for the parts outside the CDR3, the full variable domain is EAGVTQFPSHSVIEKGQTVTLRCDPISGHDNLYWYRRVMGKEIKFLLHFVKESKQDESGMPNNRFLAERTGGTYSTLKVQPAELEDSGVYFCASSHKASTTEAFFGQGTRLTVV.

Only a few counts were recorded for this clonotype. The chain carries TRBV4-2 and TRBJ1-2; the D gene is possibly TRBD1 (6 bases). The ends were cut back, 0 bases at V and 6 bases at J, with 11 bases in the middle. CDR3 size: 14 residues. From germline, CDR1 is LGHNA and CDR2 YNFKEQ. The CDR3 DNA follows: TGTGCCAGCAGCCAAGATAGGGGGGCGAATGGCTACACCTTC. This encodes CASSQDRGANGYTF.

Ten or more counts support this clonotype. This chain connects TRBV12-3 or TRBV12-4 to TRBJ2-2; D is possibly TRBD1 or TRBD2 (5 bases each). The CDR3 is 14 amino acids. The V gene lost 4 bases and the J gene lost 2 bases, with 8 bases spanning the gap. CDR3 bases: TGTGCCAGCAGTTCGGGGCTAAACACCGGGGAGCTGTTTTTT. Its translation is CASSSGLNTGELFF.

This clonotype turned up a few times. CDR3: CASSLMGPQETQYF. As DNA, the CDR3 is TGTGCCAGCAGCTTAATGGGACCTCAAGAGACCCAGTACTTC. J is TRBJ2-5 and V is TRBV7-2, with D possibly called TRBD1 or TRBD2 (5 bases each). V was clipped by 2 bases and J by 2 bases, with 9 bases between them. In germline, CDR1 is SGHTA, CDR2 FQGNSA. There are 14 residues in the CDR3.

The chain couples TRBV7-2 to TRBJ1-2; 10 bases fit TRBD1. This CDR3 is 16 amino acids long. J lost 2 bases, V lost 4 bases, and 7 bases had no gene match. Germline CDR1 and CDR2: SGHTA and FQGNSA. CDR3 coding DNA: TGTGCCAGCAGCTCATTGGGACAGGGGAAAAACTATGGCTACACCTTC. Translated: CASSSLGQGKNYGYTF.

This clonotype was found a few times. This chain links TRBV12-3 or TRBV12-4 with TRBJ1-1; 7 positions agree with TRBD1. V was clipped by 5 bases and J by 1 base; unmatched bases: 4. The length of the CDR3 is 14 residues. DNA for the CDR3: TGTGCCAGCAGTAGGGGACAGTCGAACACTGAAGCTTTCTTT. Amino acid sequence: CASSRGQSNTEAFF.

In regard to this clonotype: A much larger clone differs by one base, so this may be a read error. The V gene is TRBV7-9, the J gene TRBJ2-5; TRBD2 is a possible D gene (6 bases). The CDR3 has 20 amino acids. The germline gives CDR1 SEHNR, CDR2 FQNEAQ (reference sequence). V was pared by 3 bases and J by 11 bases, with 37 bases between. The CDR3 here is CASSFSGARNRDLFYNEQYF. The CDR3 region has the DNA TGTGCCAGCAGCTTTAGTGGTGCAAGAAACCGGGACTTGTTCTACAATGAGCAGTACTTC.

This rearrangement joins TRBV12-3 or TRBV12-4 to TRBJ2-5; 7 bases match TRBD2. V shed 5 bases, J shed 10 bases, and the junction held 10 bases outside the gene matches. The CDR3 loop spans 13 amino acids. CDR3 loop: CASSTRTRYFQYF. CDR3 DNA: TGTGCCAGCAGTACTCGGACTAGATACTTCCAGTACTTC.

With respect to this clonotype: This may stem from a read error, because a much larger clone lies one nucleotide away. This chain joins TRBV7-2 and TRBJ2-1, with 10 bases fitting TRBD1. The CDR3 runs to 15 residues. The ends lost 4 bases at V and 6 bases at J; junction bases unmatched: 6. In germline, CDR1 is SGHTA, CDR2 FQGNSA. CDR3 region: CASSSDRGTCNEQFF. The CDR3 DNA reads TGTGCCAGCAGCTCGGACAGGGGGACCTGCAATGAGCAGTTCTTC.

This clonotype has a handful of counts. The chain uses TRBV20-1 and TRBJ1-2, with 7 bases that match TRBD1. The length of the CDR3 is 15 residues. Germline V gene lookup returns CDR1 DFQATT and CDR2 SNEGSKA (reference sequence). The ends lost 0 bases at V and 3 bases at J; junction bases unmatched: 7. CDR3 protein: CSARDLRGLYYGYTF. The CDR3 DNA follows: TGCAGTGCTAGAGATCTGAGGGGGCTCTACTATGGCTACACCTTC.

Comments on this clonotype: With a much larger clone just one base away, this may be a read error. The chain links TRBV7-9 to TRBJ2-7; 7 nucleotides align to TRBD1. This CDR3 contains 12 residues. CDR1 is SEHNR, CDR2 FQNEAQ, per germline (reference sequence). The CDR3 sequence is CAGSYRGYEQYF. As DNA, the CDR3 is TGTGCCGGCAGCTACAGGGGCTACGAGCAGTACTTC.

This clonotype has more than one count but fewer than ten. The chain combines TRBV7-2 with TRBJ2-1, with TRBD2 matching 9 bases. Trimming removed 3 bases from V and 5 bases from J; junction bases left unmatched: 8. CDR1 and CDR2 (germline): SGHTA, FQGNSA. This CDR3 region has 16 residues. CDR3 DNA: TGTGCCAGCAGCTTGGGATGGACTAGCGTCGACAATGAGCAGTTCTTC. Amino acid sequence: CASSLGWTSVDNEQFF.

In its sample, this clonotype was seen a few times. The V call is TRBV5-1, the J call TRBJ2-7; 12 bases map to TRBD2. Losses at the gene ends were 5 bases for V and 0 bases for J; bases not matched to a gene: 3. Germline V CDR1 and CDR2: SGHRS, YFSETQ. This CDR3 spans 15 amino acids. The CDR3 DNA is TGCGCCAGCAGGATGACTAGCGGGAGCTCCTACGAGCAGTACTTC. Its translation: CASRMTSGSSYEQYF.

This clonotype has more than one count but fewer than ten. The chain carries TRBV20-1 and TRBJ1-1; D unresolved. V shed 8 bases and J shed 3 bases, with 10 bases lying between them. Germline loops: CDR1 DFQATT, CDR2 SNEGSKA (reference sequence). CDR3 size: 11 residues. The CDR3 DNA follows: TGCAGTATCAACGGCTACACTGAAGCTTTCTTT. This translates into CSINGYTEAFF.

The chain carries TRBV7-2 and TRBJ1-1; 7 bases match TRBD1. The V gene's germline CDR1 is SGHTA and CDR2 FQGNSA. The length of the CDR3 is 17 residues. V was clipped by 5 bases and J by 0 bases; unmatched bases: 12. CDR3 coding DNA: TGTGCCAGCAGCCTCACTTGGGACAGACACATGAACACTGAAGCTTTCTTT. This sequence encodes CASSLTWDRHMNTEAFF.

The chain uses TRBV20-1 and TRBJ2-1; 10 bases fit TRBD2. The CDR3 runs to 15 residues. Per the germline V gene, CDR1 is DFQATT and CDR2 is SNEGSKA (reference sequence). V lost 6 bases and J lost 5; bases outside the gene matches: 10. CDR3 sequence (DNA): TGCAGTGCCCGTAGCGGGGGGTCCTACCACAATGAGCAGTTCTTC. As protein: CSARSGGSYHNEQFF.

The V and J genes are TRBV9 and TRBJ2-3; D call uncertain. The CDR3 runs to 14 residues. CDR1 is SGDLS and CDR2 is YYNGEE in the germline V gene. Trimming took 2 bases from V and 1 from J, leaving 8 bases between them. CDR3 amino acids: CASSVFLGTDTQYF. The CDR3 nucleotides are TGTGCCAGCAGCGTTTTCCTAGGCACAGATACGCAGTATTTT.

Here the CDR3 DNA reads TGCGCCAGCACCGGACAGGGAGCGGGCCTCACCGGGGAGCTGTTTTTT. This encodes CASTGQGAGLTGELFF. J is TRBJ2-2 and V is TRBV5-1; 8 bases fit TRBD1. The germline V gene encodes CDR1 SGHRS and CDR2 YFSETQ. This CDR3 is built from 16 residues. Losses at the gene ends were 6 bases for V and 4 bases for J; bases not matched to a gene: 11.

This clonotype appeared a few times. This chain joins TRBV11-2 and TRBJ1-2; 7 positions agree with TRBD1. V was clipped by 5 bases and J by 4 bases; unmatched bases: 19. CDR3 length: 18 amino acids. The germline CDR1 and CDR2 sequences are SGHAT and FQNNGV. CDR3 bases: TGTGCCAGCAGCCACATAATACCGGGACAGATCCCGGCCTATGGCTACACCTTC. Translation gives CASSHIIPGQIPAYGYTF.